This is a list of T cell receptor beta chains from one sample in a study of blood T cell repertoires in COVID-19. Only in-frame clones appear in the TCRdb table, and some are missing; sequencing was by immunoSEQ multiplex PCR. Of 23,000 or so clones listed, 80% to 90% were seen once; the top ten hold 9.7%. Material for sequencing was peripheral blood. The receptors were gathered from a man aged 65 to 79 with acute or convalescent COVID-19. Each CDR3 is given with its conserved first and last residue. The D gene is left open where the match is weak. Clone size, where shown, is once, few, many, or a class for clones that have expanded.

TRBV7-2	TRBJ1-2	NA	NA	TGTGCCAGCAGCTCTCCCTTGGCAGGAAGGTATGGCTACACCTTC	CASSSPLAGRYGYTF
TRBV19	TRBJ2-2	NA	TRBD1	TGTGCCAGTAGAAGGGGGCTTTTAAGCGGGGAGCTGTTTTTT	CASRRGLLSGELFF
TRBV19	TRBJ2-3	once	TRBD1	TGTGCCGGATCGGACAGGGACACAGATACGCAGTATTTT	CAGSDRDTDTQYF
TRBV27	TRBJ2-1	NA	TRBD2	TGTGCCAGCAGTTCAAAGCGGGAGTATGGGAATGAGCAGTTCTTC	CASSSKREYGNEQFF
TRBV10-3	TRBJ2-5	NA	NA	TGTGCCATCAGTGAGTCGGCTGTCCAAGAGGGGACCCAGTACTTC	CAISESAVQEGTQYF
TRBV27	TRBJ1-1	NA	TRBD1	TGTGCCAGCAGTTTAGGGACAGGGGGAGGTACTGAAGCTTTCTTT	CASSLGTGGGTEAFF
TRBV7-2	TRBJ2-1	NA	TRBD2	TGTGCCAGCAGCCCCTCGTTGCGGGGGGGGAATTACAATGAGCAGTTCTTC	CASSPSLRGGNYNEQFF
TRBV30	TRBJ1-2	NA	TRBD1	TGTGCCTACGCGACAGGGGGAAGTGGCTACACCTTC	CAYATGGSGYTF
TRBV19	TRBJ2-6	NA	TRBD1	TGTGCCTGCGGACGGGGGGACAGGGTTATTGGGGCCAACGTCCTGACTTTC	CACGRGDRVIGANVLTF
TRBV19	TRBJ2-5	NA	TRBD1	TGTGCCAGTAGTACCGGGACAGCCGGGGAGACCCAGTACTTC	CASSTGTAGETQYF
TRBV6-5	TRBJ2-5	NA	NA	TGTGCCAGCAGTCCGGGGTACCAAGAGACCCAGTACTTC	CASSPGYQETQYF
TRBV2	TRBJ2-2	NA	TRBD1	TGTGCCAGCAGTGGGAACAGGGGGCGGGCCGGGGAGCTGTTTTTT	CASSGNRGRAGELFF
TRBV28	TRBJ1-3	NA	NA	TGTGCCAGCAGTCTGGAGCTCTCTGGAAACACCATATATTTT	CASSLELSGNTIYF
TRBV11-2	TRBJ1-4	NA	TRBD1	TGTGCCAGCAGTATCAGGGGGCTCGGGGAAAAACTGTTTTTT	CASSIRGLGEKLFF
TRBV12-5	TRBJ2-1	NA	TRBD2	TGTGCTAGTGGCCCGACTAGCCGGCCCTACAATGAGCAGTTCTTC	CASGPTSRPYNEQFF
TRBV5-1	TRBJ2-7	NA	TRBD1	TGCGCCAGCAGCTTGCAACCGGGACAGGGGTACGAGCAGTACTTC	CASSLQPGQGYEQYF
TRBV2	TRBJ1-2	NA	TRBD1	TGTGCCAGCATCTCTTCCGGGACAGTTAGGAATGGCTACACCTTC	CASISSGTVRNGYTF
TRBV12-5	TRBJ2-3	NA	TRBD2	TGTGCTAGTGGTTTGACCGCCCCTAGCGGGAGATTTCCGGGGACGCAGTATTTT	CASGLTAPSGRFPGTQYF
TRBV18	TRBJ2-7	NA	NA	TGTGCCAGCTCACCCGGGACTGACTACGAGCAGTACTTC	CASSPGTDYEQYF
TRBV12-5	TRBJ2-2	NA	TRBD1	TGTGCTAGTGGTTTGGTACAGGTTCGACAGGGGGCCGTCGGCGGGGAGCTGTTTTTT	CASGLVQVRQGAVGGELFF
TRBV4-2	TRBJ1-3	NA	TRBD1	TGTGCCAGCAGCCAGGTGACAGGGGCTGGAAACACCATATATTTT	CASSQVTGAGNTIYF
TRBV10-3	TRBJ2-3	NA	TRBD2	TGTGCCATCAGTCTGCGGGAGGCAGATACGCAGTATTTT	CAISLREADTQYF
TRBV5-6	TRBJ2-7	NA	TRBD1	TGTGCCAGCAGCTTGGGAGGGGGCGCGTACTACGAGCAGTACTTC	CASSLGGGAYYEQYF
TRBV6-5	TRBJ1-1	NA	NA	TGTGCCAGCAGTTACTCGAGTTTACAGGTCGCTGAAGCTTTCTTT	CASSYSSLQVAEAFF
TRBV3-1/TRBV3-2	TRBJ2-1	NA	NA	TGTGCCAGCAGCCTTATCAATGAGCAGTTCTTC	CASSLINEQFF
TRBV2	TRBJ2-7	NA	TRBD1	TGTGCCAGCAGGCGTTCGACAGGGACCTCCTACGAGCAGTACTTC	CASRRSTGTSYEQYF
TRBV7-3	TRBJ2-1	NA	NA	TGTGCCAGCAGCTCCACTCAAGGGGGACCCCCTTTTCGGTACAATGAGCAGTTCTTC	CASSSTQGGPPFRYNEQFF
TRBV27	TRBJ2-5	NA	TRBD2	TGTGCCAGCTCCTCCCGGGGGGATCCCCCAGAGACCCAGTACTTC	CASSSRGDPPETQYF
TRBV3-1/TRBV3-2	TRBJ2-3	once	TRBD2	TGTGCCAGCAGCCCGGGACTAGTCCCAGATACGCAGTATTTT	CASSPGLVPDTQYF
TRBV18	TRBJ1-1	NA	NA	TGTGCCAGCTCACGATCCGACAGTTCCACTGAAGCTTTCTTT	CASSRSDSSTEAFF
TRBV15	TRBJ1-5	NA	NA	TGTGCCACCAGCAGAGACAGGGTTAGCAATCAGCCCCAGCATTTT	CATSRDRVSNQPQHF
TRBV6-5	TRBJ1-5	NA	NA	TGTGCCAGCAGCCCGGACACTAATCAGCCCCAGCATTTT	CASSPDTNQPQHF
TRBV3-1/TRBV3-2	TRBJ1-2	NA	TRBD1	TGTGCCAGCAGCTCAAAGACAGGGCTGCGGGGCTACACCTTC	CASSSKTGLRGYTF
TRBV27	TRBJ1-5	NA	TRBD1	TGTGCCAGCAGTTTTGGACAGGGAGATCAGCCCCAGCATTTT	CASSFGQGDQPQHF
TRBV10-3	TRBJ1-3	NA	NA	TGTGCCATCAGTACCGTCCAGGGATACTCTGGAAACACCATATATTTT	CAISTVQGYSGNTIYF
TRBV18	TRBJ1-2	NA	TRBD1	TGTGCCAGCTCACCACTGGGACAGAACTATGGCTACACCTTC	CASSPLGQNYGYTF